This record concerns one T cell receptor beta chain sequence. The data were obtained in a study of Ad26.COV2.S vaccination and SARS-CoV-2 variants. Assay: immunoSEQ multiplex PCR; the TCRdb copy retains only in-frame clones and omits some. The table has about 680,000 clones, roughly nine tenths seen once. Germline assignment: CDR1 LGHNT and CDR2 FRNRAP. Trimming at V came to 7 bases and at J to 3 bases, leaving 6 bases not matched to a gene. The CDR3 extends over 14 amino acids. Stated treatment: around 19 received Ad26.COV2.S at low or high dose, single or two shots; about 5 received placebo; per-sample allocation not given. Sample collection was performed on day 63 after the first vaccine or placebo injection.

Sample: peripheral blood, taken in a trial of Ad26.COV2.S vaccine versus placebo. The genes are TRBV12-5 and TRBJ1-5; TRBD1 matches at 7 bases. This receptor was taken from a person between 18 and 65 years old who received the Ad26.COV2.S COVID-19 vaccine or a placebo. The CDR3 nucleotides read TGTGCTAGTGCTCTGACAGGGTACAATCAGCCCCAGCATTTT. The encoded protein is CASALTGYNQPQHF. The entire variable domain, with the rest obtained from reference TRBV12-5 and TRBJ1-5, is as follows: DARVTQTPRHKVTEMGQEVTMRCQPILGHNTVFWYRQTMMQGLELLAYFRNRAPLDDSGMPKDRFSAEMPDATLATLKIQPSEPRDSAVYFCASALTGYNQPQHFGDGTRLSIL.